This entry describes one T cell receptor (beta chain). The data stem from a study of shared clonotypes between healthy human individuals. The CDR3 extends over 14 amino acids. Trimming took off 3 bases at V and 5 bases at J, with 15 bases between the two ends. Per germline, CDR1 SGHDT and CDR2 YYEEEE. Measured with immunoSEQ multiplex PCR; TCRdb has only the in-frame clones, and not every one. The sample consists of 1,100,000 or so clones, around three quarters of them appearing once. The sequenced material came from memory CD4+ T cells from PBMCs. Subset described: CD45RA-negative fraction. The rearrangement uses TRBV5-6 and TRBJ2-7; possible D gene TRBD2, 6 bases. This TCR was sampled from a man between 18 and 29 years old in good health. Some clones in this sample may be carry-over from other donors' samples. The CDR3 protein is CASSSFGRGDEQYF. The DNA for the CDR3 is TGTGCCAGCAGCTCATTCGGGCGGGGAGACGAGCAGTACTTC.